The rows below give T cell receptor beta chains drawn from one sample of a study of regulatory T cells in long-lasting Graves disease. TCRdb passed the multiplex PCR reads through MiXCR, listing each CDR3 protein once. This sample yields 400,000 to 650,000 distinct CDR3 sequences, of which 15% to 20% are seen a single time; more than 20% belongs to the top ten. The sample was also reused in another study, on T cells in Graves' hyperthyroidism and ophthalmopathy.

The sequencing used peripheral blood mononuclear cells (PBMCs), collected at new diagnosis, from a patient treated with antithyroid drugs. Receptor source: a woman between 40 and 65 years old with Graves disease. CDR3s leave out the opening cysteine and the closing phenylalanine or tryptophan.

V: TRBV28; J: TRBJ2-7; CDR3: ASSPHGLAGGSSYEQY
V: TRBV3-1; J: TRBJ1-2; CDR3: ASSPWTGEGYT
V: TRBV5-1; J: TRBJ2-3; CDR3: ASSFEIDRTTQY
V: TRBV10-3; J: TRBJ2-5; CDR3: AVGRDGEAGGTQY
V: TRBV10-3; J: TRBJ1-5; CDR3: AISESSSSNQPQH
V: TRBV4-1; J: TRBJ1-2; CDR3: ASSQVPGTSNYGYT
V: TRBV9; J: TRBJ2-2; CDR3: ASSEGGLLNTGELF
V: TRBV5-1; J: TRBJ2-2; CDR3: ASSLGSSNTGELF
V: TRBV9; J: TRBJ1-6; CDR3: ASSVDVNSPLH
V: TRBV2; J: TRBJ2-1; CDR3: ASLTGGAHNEQF
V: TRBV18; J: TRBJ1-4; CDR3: ASSPYDSDEKLF
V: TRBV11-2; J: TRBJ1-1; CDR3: ASSSIPGETEAF
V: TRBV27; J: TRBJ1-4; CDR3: ASSGSQRELF
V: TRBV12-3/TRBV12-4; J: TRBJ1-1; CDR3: ASGTHQVEAF
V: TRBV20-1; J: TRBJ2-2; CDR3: SARELKNTGELF
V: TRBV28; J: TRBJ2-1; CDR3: ASSLSGAFEQF
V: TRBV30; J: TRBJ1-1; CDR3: AWRENTEAF
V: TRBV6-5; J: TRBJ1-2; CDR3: ASRYLDSESYGYT
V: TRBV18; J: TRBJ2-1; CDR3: ASSPPSRDEQF
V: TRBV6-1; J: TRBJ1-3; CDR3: ASSVDGGSGNTIY
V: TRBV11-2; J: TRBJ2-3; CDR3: ASSLALAGASTDTQY
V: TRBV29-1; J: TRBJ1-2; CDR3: SVVVGYGYT
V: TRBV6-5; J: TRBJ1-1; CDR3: ASSYRDTMGKNTEAF
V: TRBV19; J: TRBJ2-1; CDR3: ASRGTGGRDEQF
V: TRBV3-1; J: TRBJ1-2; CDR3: ASSPGTRGGYT
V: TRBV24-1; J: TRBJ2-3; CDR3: ATSDPGTHTDTQY
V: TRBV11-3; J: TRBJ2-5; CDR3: ASSSGLAGGEETQY
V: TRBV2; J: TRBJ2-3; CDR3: ASSGDFTDTQY